The rows below give T cell receptor beta chains drawn from one sample of a study of blood T cell repertoires in COVID-19. Only in-frame clones appear in the TCRdb table, and some are missing; sequencing was by immunoSEQ multiplex PCR. This sample yields 110,000 or so clones, of which 85% are seen a single time; about 13% belongs to the top ten. The sample comprised peripheral blood. Receptors were obtained from a human donor in a cohort sampled during active COVID-19. Both conserved end residues are part of each CDR3. The D gene is left open where the match is weak. Expanded clones are given a class, and other clones once, few, many or no size at all.

j_gene: TRBJ2-3
d_gene: TRBD1
len: 14
v_gene: TRBV19
abundance: NA
CDR3aa: CASSSGQGTDTQYF
CDR3nt: TGTGCCAGTAGTAGTGGACAGGGAACAGATACGCAGTATTTT

j_gene: TRBJ1-4
d_gene: NA
len: 15
v_gene: TRBV6-1
abundance: once
CDR3aa: CASSEYGGTNEKLFF
CDR3nt: TGTGCCAGCAGTGAATATGGGGGGACTAATGAAAAACTGTTTTTT

j_gene: TRBJ2-7
d_gene: NA
len: 12
v_gene: TRBV18
abundance: few
CDR3aa: CASSLLSYEQYF
CDR3nt: TGTGCCAGCTCACTCCTCTCCTACGAGCAGTACTTC

j_gene: TRBJ2-2
d_gene: TRBD2
len: 16
v_gene: TRBV7-2
abundance: NA
CDR3aa: CASSFSGGYRAGELFF
CDR3nt: TGTGCCAGCAGCTTTAGCGGGGGCTATAGAGCCGGGGAGCTGTTTTTT

j_gene: TRBJ2-5
d_gene: NA
len: 15
v_gene: TRBV3-1/TRBV3-2
abundance: NA
CDR3aa: CASSQGEGGPETQYF
CDR3nt: TGTGCCAGCAGCCAAGGGGAAGGCGGGCCTGAGACCCAGTACTTC

j_gene: TRBJ1-4
d_gene: TRBD1
len: 16
v_gene: TRBV9
abundance: NA
CDR3aa: CASSVGEGALSEKLFF
CDR3nt: TGTGCCAGCAGCGTAGGAGAGGGGGCTCTAAGTGAAAAACTGTTTTTT

j_gene: TRBJ2-1
d_gene: TRBD2
len: 16
v_gene: TRBV29-1
abundance: NA
CDR3aa: CSVETTSGGEYNEQFF
CDR3nt: TGCAGCGTTGAAACGACTAGCGGGGGGGAATACAATGAGCAGTTCTTC

j_gene: TRBJ1-1
d_gene: TRBD1
len: 13
v_gene: TRBV2
abundance: NA
CDR3aa: CASSETRTGEAFF
CDR3nt: TGTGCCAGCAGTGAGACTCGGACAGGCGAAGCTTTCTTT

j_gene: TRBJ1-1
d_gene: NA
len: 14
v_gene: TRBV2
abundance: few
CDR3aa: CASRDSSQNTEAFF
CDR3nt: TGTGCCAGCAGGGACAGCTCTCAGAACACTGAAGCTTTCTTT

j_gene: TRBJ2-3
d_gene: TRBD2
len: 15
v_gene: TRBV29-1
abundance: NA
CDR3aa: CSVFGLAGGPDTQYF
CDR3nt: TGCAGCGTTTTTGGACTAGCGGGGGGGCCGGATACGCAGTATTTT

j_gene: TRBJ1-1
d_gene: TRBD1
len: 15
v_gene: TRBV7-2
abundance: NA
CDR3aa: CASSPLRDRYTEAFF
CDR3nt: TGTGCCAGCAGCCCCCTAAGGGACAGATACACTGAAGCTTTCTTT

j_gene: TRBJ2-1
d_gene: NA
len: 15
v_gene: TRBV15
abundance: NA
CDR3aa: CATSRGDIGYNEQFF
CDR3nt: TGTGCCACCAGCCGGGGGGACATAGGCTACAATGAGCAGTTCTTC

j_gene: TRBJ2-1
d_gene: TRBD2
len: 20
v_gene: TRBV3-1/TRBV3-2
abundance: NA
CDR3aa: CASSQVWRGGAGGGGNEQFF
CDR3nt: TGTGCCAGCAGCCAAGTCTGGCGGGGTGGAGCGGGGGGCGGAGGTAATGAGCAGTTCTTC

j_gene: TRBJ2-7
d_gene: NA
len: 14
v_gene: TRBV7-9
abundance: few
CDR3aa: CASSLTGLLYEQYF
CDR3nt: TGTGCCAGCAGCTTAACGGGACTTTTATACGAGCAGTACTTC

j_gene: TRBJ1-1
d_gene: NA
len: 13
v_gene: TRBV12-3/TRBV12-4
abundance: NA
CDR3aa: CASRHRVSTEAFF
CDR3nt: TGTGCCAGCAGGCACAGGGTTTCCACTGAAGCTTTCTTT

j_gene: TRBJ2-3
d_gene: TRBD2
len: 14
v_gene: TRBV10-2
abundance: NA
CDR3aa: CASTLAGGTDTQYF
CDR3nt: TGCGCCAGCACCCTAGCGGGGGGCACAGATACGCAGTATTTT

j_gene: TRBJ1-2
d_gene: NA
len: 15
v_gene: TRBV5-5
abundance: NA
CDR3aa: CASGARGGTFYGYTF
CDR3nt: TGTGCCAGCGGGGCCCGGGGGGGCACATTCTATGGCTACACCTTC

j_gene: TRBJ2-3
d_gene: NA
len: 11
v_gene: TRBV20-1
abundance: NA
CDR3aa: CSARDPPWQYF
CDR3nt: TGCAGTGCTAGAGATCCCCCATGGCAGTATTTT

j_gene: TRBJ1-1
d_gene: NA
len: 11
v_gene: TRBV6-5
abundance: once
CDR3aa: CASKFGQNAFF
CDR3nt: TGTGCCAGCAAATTTGGACAGAACGCTTTCTTT

j_gene: TRBJ1-1
d_gene: NA
len: 13
v_gene: TRBV6-5
abundance: NA
CDR3aa: CASKNDRNTEAFF
CDR3nt: TGTGCCAGCAAAAACGACAGGAACACTGAAGCTTTCTTT

j_gene: TRBJ1-5
d_gene: NA
len: 15
v_gene: TRBV6-5
abundance: NA
CDR3aa: CASSRTGGGNQPQHF
CDR3nt: TGTGCCAGCAGCCGCACGGGGGGCGGCAATCAGCCCCAGCATTTT

j_gene: TRBJ2-3
d_gene: NA
len: 15
v_gene: TRBV6-5
abundance: NA
CDR3aa: CASRWGAISTDTQYF
CDR3nt: TGTGCCAGCAGATGGGGCGCGATTAGCACAGATACGCAGTATTTT

j_gene: TRBJ2-2
d_gene: NA
len: 15
v_gene: TRBV10-1
abundance: NA
CDR3aa: CASSEGPLGTGELFF
CDR3nt: TGCGCCAGCAGTGAGGGTCCCCTCGGGACCGGGGAGCTGTTTTTT

j_gene: TRBJ1-6
d_gene: NA
len: 13
v_gene: TRBV20-1
abundance: NA
CDR3aa: CSASAQGGSPLHF
CDR3nt: TGCAGTGCTAGTGCGCAGGGAGGCTCACCCCTCCACTTT

j_gene: TRBJ2-5
d_gene: TRBD2
len: 13
v_gene: TRBV27
abundance: NA
CDR3aa: CASSLSPGLADHF
CDR3nt: TGTGCCAGCAGTTTATCGCCTGGACTAGCGGACCACTTC

j_gene: TRBJ2-7
d_gene: NA
len: 12
v_gene: TRBV10-3
abundance: NA
CDR3aa: CAISTDSYEQYF
CDR3nt: TGTGCCATCAGCACGGACAGTTACGAGCAGTACTTC

j_gene: TRBJ2-3
d_gene: NA
len: 13
v_gene: TRBV5-1
abundance: NA
CDR3aa: CASRTRGTDTQYF
CDR3nt: TGCGCCAGCCGGACACGGGGCACAGATACGCAGTATTTT

j_gene: TRBJ2-3
d_gene: NA
len: 16
v_gene: TRBV27
abundance: once
CDR3aa: CASSLYWGLSTDTQYF
CDR3nt: TGTGCCAGCAGTTTATATTGGGGCCTCAGCACAGATACGCAGTATTTT

j_gene: TRBJ2-1
d_gene: NA
len: 16
v_gene: TRBV19
abundance: once
CDR3aa: CASSINWAGSLREQFF
CDR3nt: TGTGCCAGTAGTATTAACTGGGCAGGGTCCTTGAGGGAGCAGTTCTTC

j_gene: TRBJ1-6
d_gene: NA
len: 13
v_gene: TRBV7-9
abundance: once
CDR3aa: CASSSTGIQPLHF
CDR3nt: TGTGCCAGCAGCTCGACAGGTATTCAACCCCTCCACTTT

j_gene: TRBJ2-7
d_gene: NA
len: 14
v_gene: TRBV6-6
abundance: NA
CDR3aa: CASSGRAGGYEQYF
CDR3nt: TGTGCCAGCAGCGGGCGGGCCGGTGGCTACGAGCAGTACTTC

j_gene: TRBJ1-1
d_gene: NA
len: 13
v_gene: TRBV7-2
abundance: NA
CDR3aa: CASSAQGWTEAFF
CDR3nt: TGTGCCAGCAGCGCCCAGGGGTGGACTGAAGCTTTCTTT

j_gene: TRBJ2-1
d_gene: TRBD2
len: 15
v_gene: TRBV4-3
abundance: NA
CDR3aa: CASSQARGGYNEQFF
CDR3nt: TGCGCCAGCAGCCAAGCCCGGGGGGGTTACAATGAGCAGTTCTTC

j_gene: TRBJ2-3
d_gene: TRBD2
len: 17
v_gene: TRBV9
abundance: NA
CDR3aa: CASSDPTGGGGADTQYF
CDR3nt: TGTGCCAGCAGTGACCCAACAGGCGGGGGAGGGGCAGATACGCAGTATTTT

j_gene: TRBJ2-5
d_gene: TRBD2
len: 18
v_gene: TRBV5-1
abundance: once
CDR3aa: CASSLAPSASGGQETQYF
CDR3nt: TGCGCCAGCAGCTTGGCCCCAAGCGCTAGCGGGGGCCAAGAGACCCAGTACTTC

j_gene: TRBJ2-4
d_gene: TRBD1
len: 16
v_gene: TRBV19
abundance: NA
CDR3aa: CASSLLLGQAENIQYF
CDR3nt: TGTGCCAGTAGTCTCCTCCTAGGACAGGCCGAAAACATTCAGTACTTC

j_gene: TRBJ2-5
d_gene: TRBD1
len: 13
v_gene: TRBV19
abundance: NA
CDR3aa: CASGQGIEETQYF
CDR3nt: TGTGCCAGTGGACAGGGTATAGAAGAGACCCAGTACTTC

j_gene: TRBJ2-7
d_gene: TRBD2
len: 14
v_gene: TRBV6-2/TRBV6-3
abundance: NA
CDR3aa: CASSYFSGGREQYF
CDR3nt: TGTGCCAGCAGTTATTTTTCGGGGGGGCGTGAGCAGTACTTC

j_gene: TRBJ2-7
d_gene: TRBD1
len: 15
v_gene: TRBV5-1
abundance: NA
CDR3aa: CASSLAGQGNYEQYF
CDR3nt: TGCGCCAGCAGCTTGGCGGGACAGGGGAACTACGAGCAGTACTTC

j_gene: TRBJ1-6
d_gene: TRBD1
len: 15
v_gene: TRBV6-5
abundance: NA
CDR3aa: CASSQMTGGNSPLHF
CDR3nt: TGTGCCAGCAGTCAAATGACAGGGGGTAATTCACCCCTCCACTTT

j_gene: TRBJ2-3
d_gene: TRBD2
len: 15
v_gene: TRBV11-2
abundance: NA
CDR3aa: CASSLVSGGAGTQYF
CDR3nt: TGTGCCAGCAGCTTAGTTAGCGGGGGGGCCGGTACGCAGTATTTT

j_gene: TRBJ2-2
d_gene: NA
len: 15
v_gene: TRBV5-1
abundance: NA
CDR3aa: CASSLGSAATGELFF
CDR3nt: TGCGCCAGCAGCTTGGGCAGCGCCGCCACCGGGGAGCTGTTTTTT

j_gene: TRBJ1-5
d_gene: NA
len: 12
v_gene: TRBV12-3/TRBV12-4
abundance: NA
CDR3aa: CASSLGDRTQHF
CDR3nt: TGTGCCAGCAGTTTGGGAGACCGGACCCAGCATTTT

j_gene: TRBJ2-7
d_gene: NA
len: 15
v_gene: TRBV9
abundance: NA
CDR3aa: CASSLEALSSYEQYF
CDR3nt: TGTGCCAGCAGTCTTGAGGCGTTAAGCTCCTACGAGCAGTACTTC

j_gene: TRBJ2-3
d_gene: TRBD2
len: 16
v_gene: TRBV5-4
abundance: NA
CDR3aa: CASSLTLAGGTDTQYF
CDR3nt: TGTGCCAGCAGCTTGACTTTAGCGGGGGGCACAGATACGCAGTATTTT

j_gene: TRBJ2-1
d_gene: TRBD2
len: 15
v_gene: TRBV19
abundance: NA
CDR3aa: CASRTTSGGANEQFF
CDR3nt: TGTGCCAGTAGGACGACTAGCGGGGGGGCCAATGAGCAGTTCTTC

j_gene: TRBJ2-3
d_gene: NA
len: 15
v_gene: TRBV6-5
abundance: NA
CDR3aa: CASSPTSPTRDTQYF
CDR3nt: TGTGCCAGCAGTCCGACTAGTCCAACAAGAGATACGCAGTATTTT

j_gene: TRBJ2-7
d_gene: TRBD1
len: 16
v_gene: TRBV11-2
abundance: NA
CDR3aa: CASSNTLTGFAYEQYF
CDR3nt: TGTGCCAGCAGCAATACCTTGACAGGGTTCGCCTACGAGCAGTACTTC

j_gene: TRBJ2-1
d_gene: NA
len: 13
v_gene: TRBV25-1
abundance: NA
CDR3aa: CASRMTLADEQFF
CDR3nt: TGTGCCAGCAGGATGACACTGGCCGATGAGCAGTTCTTC

j_gene: TRBJ1-5
d_gene: NA
len: 15
v_gene: TRBV6-5
abundance: NA
CDR3aa: CASRRDQERGQPQHF
CDR3nt: TGTGCCAGCAGAAGAGATCAGGAAAGGGGTCAGCCCCAGCATTTT

j_gene: TRBJ2-3
d_gene: TRBD1
len: 14
v_gene: TRBV11-2
abundance: NA
CDR3aa: CASSFEMDRATQYF
CDR3nt: TGTGCCAGCAGCTTCGAGATGGACAGGGCTACGCAGTATTTT

j_gene: TRBJ2-2
d_gene: TRBD2
len: 18
v_gene: TRBV3-1/TRBV3-2
abundance: few
CDR3aa: CASSQDPLAGGPGGELFF
CDR3nt: TGTGCCAGCAGCCAAGATCCGCTAGCGGGGGGGCCAGGCGGGGAGCTGTTTTTT

j_gene: TRBJ1-2
d_gene: TRBD1
len: 14
v_gene: TRBV19
abundance: NA
CDR3aa: CASRWTGGTYGYTF
CDR3nt: TGTGCCAGTAGATGGACAGGGGGGACCTATGGCTACACCTTC

j_gene: TRBJ1-1
d_gene: NA
len: 14
v_gene: TRBV4-3
abundance: NA
CDR3aa: CASSQLRGGTEAFF
CDR3nt: TGCGCCAGCAGCCAACTTAGGGGAGGCACTGAAGCTTTCTTT

j_gene: TRBJ2-3
d_gene: NA
len: 11
v_gene: TRBV20-1
abundance: once
CDR3aa: CSGVGTDTQYF
CDR3nt: TGCAGCGGGGTTGGCACAGATACGCAGTATTTT